This record looks at one T cell receptor beta chain sequence and its context. This CDR3 is 11 amino acids long. Per the germline V gene, CDR1 is DFQATT and CDR2 is SNEGSKA (reference sequence). Deletions cut 4 bases from V and 8 bases from J, with 11 bases between. In the original processing: For nucleated cells, counts were estimated from reference gene primer amplification. Some clones are missing from TCRdb's copy, which holds only in-frame ones; the method was immunoSEQ multiplex PCR. V and J calls and clone size are those listed in that table; D and trimming were worked out from the DNA. Among about 210,000 clones listed, about four fifths were seen once. This record comes from a study of blood T cell repertoires in COVID-19. The wider study: Italy, Spain and the United States were the sources of the convalescent and acute COVID-19 samples.

Material for sequencing was peripheral blood. This sequence originates from a woman of 80 years or more with COVID-19, enrolled during active disease. This chain uses TRBV20-1 with TRBJ1-1, with D tentatively TRBD1 (6 bases). CDR3 in DNA: TGCAGTGCTACTAGGGGGTCAGAAGCTTTCTTT. Translation gives CSATRGSEAFF.